This entry lists 30 T cell receptor beta chains sequenced from one sample in a study of shared clonotypes between healthy human individuals. Produced via immunoSEQ multiplex PCR; TCRdb's table is partial and in-frame only. There are over a million clones in the sample; roughly 96% occur only once, and 1.2% lies in the top ten. Specimen: naive CD4+ T cells sorted from blood. Subset denoted: CD45RA+ positively selected. Every receptor here comes from a man aged 30 to 45 in good health.

The rearrangement uses TRBV28 and TRBJ2-5, with D possibly matching TRBD2 (7 bases). The CDR3 totals 15 residues. V lost 6 bases to trimming and J lost 5 bases, with 19 bases between them. Germline V gene sequence: CDR1 MDHEN, CDR2 SYDVKM. The CDR3 DNA follows: TGTGCCAGCAGCTACCTAAGCAGGGGAGGGGAGACCCAGTACTTC. As protein: CASSYLSRGGETQYF.

A single count supports this clone. The V and J genes are TRBV7-9 and TRBJ1-5, with D tentatively TRBD1 (5 bases). The length of the CDR3 is 18 residues. Trimming stripped 1 base from V and 2 bases from J, with 18 bases between. The germline V gene encodes CDR1 SEHNR and CDR2 FQNEAQ (reference sequence). CDR3 DNA sequence: TGTGCCAGCAGCTTAGTATCGTATGGCGGGGGGGGCAATCAGCCCCAGCATTTT. This translates into CASSLVSYGGGGNQPQHF.

This clone was picked up one time. V and J are TRBV28 and TRBJ2-7; TRBD1 agrees at 9 bases. The length of the CDR3 is 16 residues. Germline V lookup: CDR1 MDHEN, CDR2 SYDVKM. The J segment lost 5 bases and the V segment lost 2 bases, leaving 10 bases of the junction unmatched. The DNA for the CDR3 is TGTGCCAGCAGTTTACCGGACAGGGGATACCAAAACGAGCAGTACTTC. Protein sequence: CASSLPDRGYQNEQYF.

V and J are TRBV5-4 and TRBJ2-3; TRBD2 might be the D (6 bases). CDR3 length equals 15 residues. Germline V gives CDR1 SGHNT, CDR2 YYREEE (reference sequence). Trimming cost V 0 bases and J 3 bases, with 11 bases left between them. DNA for the CDR3: TGTGCCAGCAGCTTGGGGTGGGCGGGAACAGATACGCAGTATTTT. It specifies CASSLGWAGTDTQYF.

This sequence joins TRBV5-4 and TRBJ2-7; no reliable D call. Trimming cost V 4 bases and J 9 bases, with 17 bases left between them. Germline loops: CDR1 SGHNT, CDR2 YYREEE (reference sequence). The CDR3 has 13 residues. The chain's CDR3 is CASSPGLGAGQYF. The CDR3 DNA sequence: TGTGCCAGCAGCCCGGGTCTAGGAGCCGGGCAGTACTTC.

The CDR3, as DNA: TGTGCCAGCAGCTCAGTGGGGGAAAAAGCTTTCTTT. Translating it yields CASSSVGEKAFF. This sequence joins TRBV9 and TRBJ1-1, with D possibly TRBD1 on 5 matching bases. CDR3 length: 12 residues. Deletions cut 4 bases from V and 9 bases from J, with 13 bases between. CDR1 SGDLS and CDR2 YYNGEE come from the germline V gene.

This clone was counted a single time. CDR3 region: CATTGRVYEQYF. In nucleotides, the CDR3 is TGTGCCACCACGGGTAGGGTCTACGAGCAGTACTTC. The rearrangement uses TRBV28 and TRBJ2-7; D ambiguous. Per the germline V gene, CDR1 is MDHEN and CDR2 is SYDVKM. V was trimmed by 10 bases and J by 3 bases, leaving 13 bases between them. The CDR3 length is 12 residues.

The V gene is TRBV5-4, the J gene TRBJ2-5, with 8 bases lining up with TRBD2. The CDR3 is made up of 16 amino acids. Germline V gene data show CDR1 as SGHNT and CDR2 as YYREEE (reference sequence). Unmatched junction bases numbered 9, after V lost 0 bases and J lost 5 bases. The CDR3 DNA is TGTGCCAGCAGCTTGGATGTCGGGAGGGCACTGGAGACCCAGTACTTC. Its translation is CASSLDVGRALETQYF.

The genes are TRBV19 and TRBJ2-3, with 7 bases fitting TRBD2. The V gene end was trimmed by 6 bases and the J gene end by 3 bases; junction bases not matched to a gene: 9. The length of the CDR3 is 15 residues. Germline V gene sequence: CDR1 LNHDA, CDR2 SQIVND (reference sequence). The CDR3 spells CASRRPGLTTDTQYF. Written as DNA, the CDR3 is TGTGCCAGTAGGAGACCGGGACTAACGACAGATACGCAGTATTTT.

In this sample, this clone turned up once. Different DNA sequences within this sample yield the same CDR3. CDR3 in DNA: TGTGCCAGCAGCTTAGCGCGGCTTGAGACCCAGTACTTC. Residues: CASSLARLETQYF. This sequence joins TRBV7-2 and TRBJ2-5; no firm D call. This CDR3 has 13 amino acids. V lost 0 bases, J lost 5 bases, and 7 bases lay in between. Germline values: CDR1 SGHTA, CDR2 FQGNSA. Using reference TRBV7-2 and TRBJ2-5 for the parts outside the CDR3, the full variable domain is GAGVSQSPSNKVTEKGKDVELRCDPISGHTALYWYRQSLGQGLEFLIYFQGNSAPDKSGLPSDRFSAERTGGSVSTLTIQRTQQEDSAVYLCASSLARLETQYFGPGTRLLVL.

The CDR3 DNA reads as TGTGCCAGCAGGGAACTTTCCGGGGAGCTGTTTTTT. Its protein is CASRELSGELFF. This rearrangement joins TRBV27 to TRBJ2-2; no firm D call. This CDR3 is 12 amino acids long. The V end lost 6 bases, the J end lost 6 bases, and 8 bases lay between the germline ends. The germline gives CDR1 MNHEY, CDR2 SMNVEV (reference sequence).

This rearrangement joins TRBV5-4 to TRBJ2-1; the match to TRBD2 covers 9 bases. The length of the CDR3 is 16 residues. Germline trimming cut 3 bases from V and 4 bases from J; bases unmatched to any gene: 8. Germline V gives CDR1 SGHNT, CDR2 YYREEE (reference sequence). The CDR3 spells CASSSPSSGVYNEQFF. The DNA for the CDR3 is TGTGCCAGCAGCTCCCCGTCTAGCGGGGTTTACAATGAGCAGTTCTTC.

The CDR3 loop reads CASSTGTGNMNTEAFF. CDR3 DNA sequence: TGCGCCAGCAGCACCGGGACAGGGAACATGAACACTGAAGCTTTCTTT. The J gene is TRBJ1-1, the V gene TRBV5-1, with 9 bases matching TRBD1. Germline V CDR1 and CDR2: SGHRS, YFSETQ. V trimming: 4 bases; J trimming: 0 bases; junction bases outside the gene matches: 7. The CDR3 contains 16 residues.

The gene calls are TRBV10-2 and TRBJ1-2; the D gene is possibly TRBD1 (5 bases). CDR1 and CDR2 (germline): WSHSY, SAAADI. Trimming shortened V by 8 bases and J by 3 bases, and 19 bases separated the two germline ends. The CDR3 extends over 15 amino acids. CDR3 protein: CASGGGLREHYGYTF. The DNA of the CDR3 is TGCGCCAGCGGGGGGGGTTTGAGGGAGCACTATGGCTACACCTTC.

The V gene is TRBV15, the J gene TRBJ2-6, with no clear D. Trimming removed 0 bases from V and 2 bases from J, with 5 bases in between. CDR1 and CDR2 from the germline V gene are LNHNV and YYDKDF (reference sequence). The CDR3 runs to 15 residues. The DNA of the CDR3 is TGTGCCACCAGCAGAGATAAAGCTGGGGCCAACGTCCTGACTTTC. It encodes CATSRDKAGANVLTF.

The chain combines TRBV7-2 with TRBJ2-5; D is ambiguous. The V end lost 3 bases, the J end lost 5 bases, and 10 bases lay between the germline ends. Germline V gives CDR1 SGHTA, CDR2 FQGNSA. This CDR3 is built from 13 residues. As DNA, the CDR3 is TGTGCCAGCAGCTTTCTGATCGCGGAGACCCAGTACTTC. Encoded protein: CASSFLIAETQYF. The full variable domain, its missing parts supplied by reference TRBV7-2 and TRBJ2-5, is GAGVSQSPSNKVTEKGKDVELRCDPISGHTALYWYRQSLGQGLEFLIYFQGNSAPDKSGLPSDRFSAERTGGSVSTLTIQRTQQEDSAVYLCASSFLIAETQYFGPGTRLLVL.

In its sample, this clone was seen once. CDR3 protein: CASSPWTASSYNEQFF. Written as DNA, the CDR3 is TGTGCCAGCAGCCCGTGGACGGCGAGCTCCTACAATGAGCAGTTCTTC. The genes are TRBV11-2 and TRBJ2-1; D is unresolved. The V and J ends lost 5 bases and 0 bases respectively, with 14 bases between them. Germline values: CDR1 SGHAT, CDR2 FQNNGV. The CDR3 length is 16 residues.

This sequence joins TRBV7-9 and TRBJ2-7; perhaps TRBD1 as D (5 bases). V was cut by 0 bases and J by 3 bases, with 15 bases left in between. The V gene's germline CDR1 is SEHNR and CDR2 FQNEAQ (reference sequence). There are 16 residues in the CDR3. In DNA, the CDR3 is TGTGCCAGCAGCTTAGCGGCCCAGGGCCTCGACTACGAGCAGTACTTC. It specifies CASSLAAQGLDYEQYF.

This clone was detected once. V is TRBV10-3 and J is TRBJ2-1; 9 bases are shared with TRBD2. The CDR3 is 14 residues long. Germline CDR1 ENHRY, CDR2 SYGVKD. V gave up 10 bases and J gave up 9 bases; unmatched junction bases: 13. CDR3 coding DNA: TGTGCCAGCGATAGCGGGAGTAACGTCGGTGAGCAGTTCTTC. It encodes CASDSGSNVGEQFF.

The CDR3 region has the DNA TGTGCCAGCAGCTCCCGACTAGCGGGAGAAGGAGAGCAGTTCTTC. Translating gives CASSSRLAGEGEQFF. V and J are TRBV7-3 and TRBJ2-1; TRBD2 matches 12 bases. Germline trimming cut 4 bases from V and 10 bases from J; bases unmatched to any gene: 8. Germline assignment: CDR1 SGHTA and CDR2 FQGTGA. There are 15 residues in the CDR3.

V is TRBV5-1 and J is TRBJ2-5; D remains ambiguous. Deletions cut 4 bases from V and 3 bases from J, with 13 bases between. The germline V gene has CDR1 SGHRS and CDR2 YFSETQ. This CDR3 contains 14 residues. The CDR3 loop reads CASSPSPGEETQYF. In DNA, the CDR3 is TGCGCCAGCAGCCCCTCCCCGGGTGAAGAGACCCAGTACTTC.

V gene TRBV6-6 combines with J gene TRBJ1-3; D remains unclear. CDR1 is MNHNY and CDR2 is SVGAGI in the germline V gene (reference sequence). V was pared by 0 bases and J by 0 bases, with 6 bases between. This CDR3 region has 15 residues. In nucleotides, the CDR3 is TGTGCCAGCAGTTACTCGAAGAGCTCTGGAAACACCATATATTTT. Its protein is CASSYSKSSGNTIYF.

The rearrangement links TRBV7-2 to TRBJ2-7; D assignment may be TRBD1 or TRBD2 (5 bases each). In germline, CDR1 is SGHTA, CDR2 FQGNSA. The ends were cut back, 5 bases at V and 3 bases at J, with 14 bases in the middle. The CDR3 is made up of 14 amino acids. In nucleotides, the CDR3 is TGTGCCAGCAGCATCACCGGGACCCGCTACGAGCAGTACTTC. The encoded protein is CASSITGTRYEQYF.

The CDR3 protein is CAISEVTGRAFF. CDR3 DNA sequence: TGTGCCATCAGTGAGGTGACAGGGAGGGCTTTCTTT. This sequence joins TRBV10-3 and TRBJ1-1; 7 bases match TRBD1. Germline V lookup: CDR1 ENHRY, CDR2 SYGVKD. This CDR3 contains 12 residues. The J segment lost 11 bases and the V segment lost 2 bases, leaving 5 bases of the junction unmatched.

In this sample, this clone turned up once. The chain couples TRBV7-2 to TRBJ2-5, with D hard to call. CDR1 is SGHTA and CDR2 is FQGNSA in the germline V gene. This CDR3 is built from 12 residues. Trimming left V 2 bases short and J 7 bases short, with 8 bases between. The CDR3 region has the DNA TGTGCCAGCAGCTTAAGCCAGTGGACCCAGTACTTC. Protein sequence: CASSLSQWTQYF.

The chain is built from TRBV9 and TRBJ2-1, with 11 bases lining up with TRBD2. The CDR3 has 12 amino acids. The ends lost 2 bases at V and 12 bases at J; junction bases unmatched: 1. Germline assignment: CDR1 SGDLS and CDR2 YYNGEE. The CDR3 reads CASSVTSGRQFF. CDR3 DNA: TGTGCCAGCAGCGTTACTAGCGGGAGGCAGTTCTTC.

The rearrangement uses TRBV5-1 and TRBJ2-7; no reliable D call. The ends were cut back, 2 bases at V and 2 bases at J, with 11 bases in the middle. The length of the CDR3 is 14 residues. The germline CDR1 and CDR2 sequences are SGHRS and YFSETQ. The CDR3 coding sequence is TGCGCCAGCAGCTTTTCGGCAGACACCTACGAGCAGTACTTC. It translates to CASSFSADTYEQYF.

The genes are TRBV6-1 and TRBJ2-1; the D call may be TRBD1 or TRBD2 (5 bases each). Germline CDR1 reads MNHNS; CDR2 reads SASEGT. CDR3 size: 13 residues. The V gene lost 7 bases and the J gene lost 10 bases, with 17 bases spanning the gap. The CDR3 coding sequence is TGTGCCAGCACGTACGTTTTTGGGGGAGAGCAGTTCTTC. Translation: CASTYVFGGEQFF.

The chain has TRBV27 and TRBJ1-1, with 7 bases that match TRBD1. V was clipped by 2 bases and J by 3 bases; unmatched bases: 3. Germline CDR1 reads MNHEY; CDR2 reads SMNVEV (reference sequence). This CDR3 spans 14 amino acids. The CDR3 protein is CASSLRQGHTEAFF. As DNA, the CDR3 is TGTGCCAGCAGTTTACGACAGGGTCACACTGAAGCTTTCTTT.

CDR3 DNA sequence: TGTGCCAGCAGCTTAGCCGGCTTCAATCAGCCCCAGCATTTT. This sequence encodes CASSLAGFNQPQHF. J is TRBJ1-5 and V is TRBV7-2; no reliable D call. Germline CDR1 is SGHTA and CDR2 is FQGNSA. V lost 0 bases, J lost 3 bases, and 6 bases lay in between. The CDR3 spans 14 residues.